This T cell receptor beta chain was found in a study of T cell repertoires in cytomegalovirus infection. The CDR3 is 13 residues long. The germline V and J ends were trimmed by 6 bases and 3 bases, with 10 bases remaining between them. Germline CDR1 MNHNS, CDR2 SASEGT. A note on this clonotype: Its antigen is undetermined.

TCRdb analysed the reads with MiXCR anew, one entry per CDR3 protein. The top ten hold roughly 17% of the sample, which has about 500,000 distinct CDR3 sequences, roughly 34% seen once. The TCR comes from a human donor in good health (CMV status not recorded). Some clones in this sample may be carry-over from other donors' samples. The sequencing here drew on cultured PBMCs, taken from culture after CMV antigen stimulation. V and J are TRBV6-1 and TRBJ2-3; tentatively, D is TRBD2 (6 bases). The CDR3 sequence: CASRTRETDTQYF. CDR3 nucleotide sequence: TGTGCCAGCAGGACTAGGGAAACAGATACGCAGTATTTT.